This TCR beta chain was captured in a study of T cell clonotyping in hematopoietic cell transplantation. Documented time point: recipient sample about 28 days before transplant, after cytoreduction. Study-wide results and caveats: After transplant, recipient diversity fell while pathologically expanded clonotypes grew through day 180.

CDR1 SGHTA and CDR2 FQGTGA come from the germline V gene. V lost 2 bases, J lost 0 bases, and 8 bases lay in between. CDR3 length: 16 amino acids. Details on this clone: The antigen remains unidentified.

Clones were sequenced by immunoSEQ multiplex PCR, and TCRdb holds only the in-frame ones, with some missing. The sample carries approximately 41,000 clones, 85% recorded once. The chain links TRBV7-3 to TRBJ1-6; tentatively, D is TRBD1 (5 bases). This specimen was peripheral blood mononuclear cells, taken before stem cell transplant. The receptor was derived from a man between 60 and 75 years old with acute myeloid leukemia. Some clones in this sample may be carry-over from other donors' samples. The CDR3 is CASSLDRSSYNSPLHF. In DNA, the CDR3 is TGTGCCAGCAGCTTAGACAGAAGCTCCTATAATTCACCCCTCCACTTT.